Listed below are T cell receptor beta chains from one sample, sequenced in a study of blood T cell repertoires in COVID-19. Sequencing used immunoSEQ multiplex PCR; TCRdb keeps in-frame clones, though not all of them. The profile shows about 330,000 clones, about 90% of them singletons. The material sequenced was peripheral blood. These receptors were taken from a man aged 18 to 30 who had recovered from COVID-19. Each CDR3 is given with its conserved first and last residue. The D gene is left open where the match is weak.

>.|TRBJ2-2|TRBV2
CASRRGTGELFF
TGTGCCAGCAGAAGGGGAACCGGGGAGCTGTTTTTT
>.|TRBJ1-2|TRBV29-1
CSVMSGTNNYGYTF
TGCAGCGTGATGTCCGGGACAAATAACTATGGCTACACCTTC
>.|TRBJ1-1|TRBV7-9
CASSLSGRENTEAFF
TGTGCCAGCAGCTTATCGGGCAGGGAGAACACTGAAGCTTTCTTT
>TRBD2|TRBJ2-3|TRBV20-1
CSASPSGDTDTQYF
TGCAGTGCTAGTCCTAGCGGGGACACAGATACGCAGTATTTT
>.|TRBJ2-7|TRBV10-2
CASRGGPKIYEQYF
TGCGCCAGCAGGGGGGGACCCAAGATATACGAGCAGTACTTC
>TRBD1|TRBJ1-2|TRBV19
CASSIASPVRGLPYGYTF
TGTGCCAGTAGCATAGCCTCGCCAGTCAGGGGGCTACCCTATGGCTACACCTTC
>.|TRBJ2-7|TRBV6-5
CASSYGAEQYF
TGTGCCAGCAGTTACGGGGCCGAGCAGTACTTC
>TRBD1|TRBJ1-2|TRBV5-5
CASSLRGPGQGAFGYGYTF
TGTGCCAGCAGCTTGCGGGGACCGGGACAGGGGGCGTTTGGCTATGGCTACACCTTC
>.|TRBJ1-2|TRBV24-1
CATSDLQSGYTF
TGTGCCACCAGTGATCTCCAGTCCGGCTACACCTTC
>.|TRBJ1-1|TRBV19
CASDQGSGTEAFF
TGTGCCAGTGACCAGGGTTCTGGCACTGAAGCTTTCTTT
>TRBD2|TRBJ2-1|TRBV3-1/TRBV3-2
CASSDLAGGYNEQFF
TGTGCCAGCAGCGATCTAGCGGGAGGATACAATGAGCAGTTCTTC
>TRBD1|TRBJ2-7|TRBV29-1
CSVEGTGGYEQYF
TGCAGCGTCGAAGGGACAGGGGGCTACGAGCAGTACTTC